A single sample is the source of the 25 T cell receptor beta chains below, sequenced in a study of T cells after yellow fever vaccination (dated by TCRdb to between 2018 and 2021). Library construction relied on 5' RACE. Sequencing relied on an Illumina NovaSeq 6000. The public reads were quality trimmed at Q25 with fastp and then assembled into clones with MiXCR by TCRdb, keeping productive beta chains. Identical CDR3 proteins give one entry, which carries the most common genes and DNA. The sample table contains more than 95,000 distinct CDR3 sequences; only one count was recorded for approximately 9% of them. The ten largest make up 30% to 40% of the sample. The treatment or condition tag for this specimen amounts to: live attenuated yellow fever vaccine strain. The starting material was CD8+ T cells sorted from PBMCs, obtained on the day of the yellow fever booster vaccination. The receptors shown here come from a man aged 18 to 30 who received the YFV17D yellow fever vaccine.

This clonotype was counted only a few times. The chain combines TRBV4-1 with TRBJ2-3, with 8 bases that match TRBD2. The CDR3 spans 16 residues. V dropped 1 base and J dropped 15; count of bases not matched to a gene: 18. The germline gives CDR1 MGHRA, CDR2 YSYEKL. This chain's CDR3 is CASSQGPSLAGRVGYF. As DNA, the CDR3 is TGCGCCAGCAGCCAAGGCCCTTCCTTAGCGGGGAGGGTAGGATATTTT.

CDR3 region: CASSLALEGSEAFF. CDR3 nucleotide sequence: TGTGCCAGCAGCTTAGCCCTTGAGGGCTCTGAAGCTTTCTTT. The chain employs TRBV7-2 and TRBJ1-1, with D unresolved. This CDR3 contains 14 residues. V lost 0 bases and J lost 6, with 11 bases in between. The germline gives CDR1 SGHTA, CDR2 FQGNSA.

The chain uses TRBV4-2 and TRBJ1-1, with D unclear. Germline CDR1 is LGHNA and CDR2 is YNFKEQ. The V and J ends lost 0 bases and 2 bases respectively, with 7 bases between them. This CDR3 contains 14 residues. Here the CDR3 DNA reads TGTGCCAGCAGCCAAGAAGGGCTAAACACTGAAGCTTTCTTT. Encoded protein: CASSQEGLNTEAFF.

This clonotype has just one count. This chain uses TRBV12-3 or TRBV12-4 with TRBJ1-5, with D maybe TRBD1 (5 bases). Trimming stripped 3 bases from V and 6 bases from J, with 12 bases between. CDR3 length equals 14 residues. CDR3 nucleotide sequence: TGTGCCAGCAGTTTTTTCGGGGGTGGTCAGCCCCAGCATTTT. Amino acid sequence: CASSFFGGGQPQHF.

The V gene is TRBV29-1, the J gene TRBJ2-7; D not resolved. There are 11 residues in the CDR3. With 8 bases removed from V and 2 bases from J, the gap between germline ends came to 10 bases. Germline V gene sequence: CDR1 SQVTM, CDR2 ANQGSEA. CDR3 DNA sequence: TGCAGCCCCAGAGGAGCCTACGAGCAGTACTTC. Protein: CSPRGAYEQYF.

This clonotype was recorded a few times. The chain couples TRBV11-3 to TRBJ2-4; D gene unclear. Trimming took off 1 base at V and 5 bases at J, with 6 bases between the two ends. This CDR3 is 13 amino acids long. Per germline, CDR1 SGHNT and CDR2 YENEEA. In DNA, the CDR3 is TGTGCCAGCAGCTTAGGACCCCAAAACATTCAGTACTTC. Protein: CASSLGPQNIQYF.

This sequence joins TRBV7-8 and TRBJ2-1, with 9 nucleotides matching TRBD1. The V gene's germline CDR1 is SGHVS and CDR2 FQNEAQ. The ends lost 5 bases at V and 15 bases at J; junction bases unmatched: 11. This CDR3 is built from 13 residues. The chain's CDR3 is CASSTSSGTGWFF. The CDR3 DNA follows: TGTGCCAGCAGCACTTCTTCCGGGACAGGGTGGTTCTTC.

This chain links TRBV19 with TRBJ1-2; unclear D gene. Looked up from germline, CDR1 is LNHDA and CDR2 is SQIVND (reference sequence). Trimming took off 3 bases at V and 5 bases at J, with 10 bases between the two ends. CDR3 length equals 13 residues. The chain's CDR3 is CASSMHSYYGYTF. DNA for the CDR3: TGTGCCAGTAGTATGCACAGTTATTATGGCTACACCTTC.

The chain recombines TRBV11-2 with TRBJ2-6; the match to TRBD2 covers 11 bases. This CDR3 is built from 18 residues. The germline V gene has CDR1 SGHAT and CDR2 FQNNGV. Trimming removed 3 bases from V and 0 bases from J; junction bases left unmatched: 4. CDR3: CASSFTSGGYSGANVLTF. CDR3 bases: TGTGCCAGCAGCTTTACTAGCGGGGGTTACTCTGGGGCCAACGTCCTGACTTTC.

This clonotype was observed a few times. The gene calls are TRBV12-5 and TRBJ1-1, with D unresolved. Trimming removed 6 bases at V and 7 bases at J, with 9 bases between. In germline, CDR1 is LGHNT, CDR2 FRNRAP. CDR3 length: 11 amino acids. CDR3 DNA sequence: TGTGCTAGTGGCCCAATCGGTGAAGCTTTCTTT. Amino acid sequence: CASGPIGEAFF.

This clonotype was detected ten times or more. The gene calls are TRBV7-3 and TRBJ2-1; 11 nucleotides agree with TRBD2. The V gene end was trimmed by 5 bases and the J gene end by 4 bases; junction bases not matched to a gene: 4. The germline CDR1 and CDR2 sequences are SGHTA and FQGTGA. The CDR3 is 15 residues long. This CDR3 reads CASSKLAGAYNEQFF. The CDR3 nucleotides are TGTGCCAGCAGCAAACTAGCGGGGGCTTACAATGAGCAGTTCTTC.

The chain links TRBV7-3 to TRBJ1-1; TRBD1 agrees at 7 bases. The CDR3 runs to 17 residues. Germline CDR1 reads SGHTA; CDR2 reads FQGTGA. Losses at the gene ends were 5 bases for V and 1 base for J; bases not matched to a gene: 13. The DNA for the CDR3 is TGTGCCAGCAGCGCCCAGGGACAGCGGAGGGGGAACACTGAAGCTTTCTTT. Protein: CASSAQGQRRGNTEAFF.

This sequence joins TRBV6-6 and TRBJ2-2; possibly TRBD1 for D (6 bases). The CDR3 is 16 residues long. Trimming pared 6 bases from V and 4 bases from J, leaving 18 bases between. Germline CDR1 and CDR2: MNHNY and SVGAGI (reference sequence). For the CDR3, the DNA is TGTGCCAGCAGCGACCAGAGAGGGGGATTCACCGGGGAGCTGTTTTTT. It is translated as CASSDQRGGFTGELFF.

This clonotype has just a few counts. The chain is built from TRBV5-1 and TRBJ2-7, with TRBD1 identical over 8 bases. Trimming removed 3 bases from V and 3 bases from J; junction bases left unmatched: 5. Germline V gene data show CDR1 as SGHRS and CDR2 as YFSETQ. CDR3 length: 14 residues. As DNA, the CDR3 is TGCGCCAGCAGCTCGACTGGGACAGGCTACGAGCAGTACGTC. Encoded protein: CASSSTGTGYEQYV.

The chain has TRBV12-3 or TRBV12-4 and TRBJ2-2; 12 bases match TRBD2. The CDR3 consists of 18 residues. The trim removed 4 bases at V and 7 bases at J, leaving 13 bases unmatched. CDR3: CASSSLSSGGALFGELFF. The CDR3 nucleotides read TGTGCCAGCAGTTCCCTCTCTAGCGGGGGGGCTTTGTTCGGGGAGCTGTTTTTT.

The CDR3 region has the DNA TGTGCAAGTCGCCTAACGACTAGGGGGCTGAACACTGAAGCTTTCTTT. This gives the protein CASRLTTRGLNTEAFF. The chain is built from TRBV12-2 and TRBJ1-1; TRBD1 is the table's D call and was not checked against the DNA. TRBV12-2 is described as a pseudogene. The CDR3 loop spans 16 amino acids.

This clonotype occurred many times. The chain carries TRBV4-3 and TRBJ1-2, with 11 bases identical to TRBD1. This CDR3 contains 15 residues. The junction had 5 bases not matched to a gene; V was cut back by 1 base and J by 7 bases. CDR1 is LGHNA, CDR2 YSLEER, per germline. CDR3 in amino acids: CASSQGGQGAGGYTF. The CDR3 DNA reads as TGCGCCAGCAGCCAAGGAGGACAGGGGGCTGGTGGCTACACCTTC.

Ten or more counts support this clonotype. The chain joins TRBV7-2 to TRBJ1-5; no clear D. Per germline, CDR1 SGHTA and CDR2 FQGNSA. The V end was cut by 2 bases, the J end by 4 bases, with 9 bases between. This CDR3 comprises 14 residues. The CDR3 loop is CASSLRQPNQPQHF. DNA for the CDR3: TGTGCCAGCAGCTTAAGGCAGCCTAATCAGCCCCAGCATTTT.

This clonotype was counted between two and nine times. The chain joins TRBV4-3 to TRBJ1-4; 7 bases align to TRBD1. CDR1 and CDR2 from the germline V gene are LGHNA and YSLEER. After removal of 4 bases from V and 4 bases from J, the junction contained 3 bases not matched to a gene. CDR3 length equals 14 residues. The CDR3 sequence is CASSPRDSNEKLFF. Here the CDR3 DNA reads TGCGCCAGCAGCCCCCGGGACAGTAATGAAAAACTGTTTTTT.

The chain uses TRBV12-3 or TRBV12-4 and TRBJ2-5, with D perhaps TRBD1 or TRBD2 (5 bases each). The CDR3 consists of 11 residues. V shed 8 bases and J shed 14 bases, with 18 bases lying between them. The CDR3 loop reads CASASPGRYYF. The CDR3 DNA follows: TGTGCCAGCGCCAGTCCGGGACGCTATTACTTC.

This clonotype was seen more than once but under ten times. The chain uses TRBV7-9 and TRBJ1-1, with TRBD1 matching over 10 bases. The V segment lost 3 bases and the J segment 3 bases; nucleotides outside the gene matches: 4. The CDR3 is made up of 15 amino acids. Germline loops: CDR1 SEHNR, CDR2 FQNEAQ (reference sequence). In DNA, the CDR3 is TGTGCCAGCAGCTTCGGACAGGGGGGGGACACTGAAGCTTTCTTT. Its translation is CASSFGQGGDTEAFF.

This clonotype has a handful of counts. The chain combines TRBV7-6 with TRBJ2-3, with 7 bases aligning to TRBD2. CDR3 length equals 15 residues. Germline V CDR1 and CDR2: SGHVS, FNYEAQ. V shed 1 base and J 4 bases; nucleotides not matched to a gene: 5. The CDR3: CASSLGQRGADTQYF. The CDR3 region has the DNA TGTGCCAGCAGCTTAGGACAGCGGGGCGCAGATACGCAGTATTTT.

In this sample, this clonotype turned up a few times. CDR3 protein: CASSRTEFYEQYF. The CDR3 nucleotides read TGTGCCAGCAGCCGTACGGAGTTCTACGAGCAGTACTTC. The V gene is TRBV6-5, the J gene TRBJ2-7, with D uncertain. There are 13 residues in the CDR3. V was cut by 6 bases and J by 3 bases, with 12 bases left in between. CDR1 is MNHEY and CDR2 is SVGAGI in the germline V gene.

This clonotype has a count of ten or more. The V call is TRBV2, the J call TRBJ2-3; TRBD2 matches 10 bases. V was pared by 11 bases and J by 3 bases, with 11 bases of the junction left unmatched. This CDR3 has 15 amino acids. CDR1 and CDR2 from the germline V gene are SNHLY and FYNNEI. The CDR3 region is CAQPASGGRTDTQYF. DNA of the CDR3: TGTGCCCAGCCGGCTAGCGGGGGCCGTACAGATACGCAGTATTTT. Combining the CDR3 with reference TRBV2 and TRBJ2-3 gives the whole variable domain EPEVTQTPSHQVTQMGQEVILRCVPISNHLYFYWYRQILGQKVEFLVSFYNNEISEKSEIFDDQFSVERPDGSNFTLKIRSTKLEDSAMYFCAQPASGGRTDTQYFGPGTRLTVL.

This chain links TRBV6-1 with TRBJ2-5; either TRBD1 or TRBD2 may supply D (5 bases each). V lost 2 bases and J 4 bases, leaving 17 bases between the germline ends. CDR3 length: 16 amino acids. Germline V lookup: CDR1 MNHNS, CDR2 SASEGT. The CDR3 loop reads CASSEPTAAGLETQYF. In DNA, the CDR3 is TGTGCCAGCAGTGAACCCACAGCGGCAGGGTTAGAGACCCAGTACTTC.